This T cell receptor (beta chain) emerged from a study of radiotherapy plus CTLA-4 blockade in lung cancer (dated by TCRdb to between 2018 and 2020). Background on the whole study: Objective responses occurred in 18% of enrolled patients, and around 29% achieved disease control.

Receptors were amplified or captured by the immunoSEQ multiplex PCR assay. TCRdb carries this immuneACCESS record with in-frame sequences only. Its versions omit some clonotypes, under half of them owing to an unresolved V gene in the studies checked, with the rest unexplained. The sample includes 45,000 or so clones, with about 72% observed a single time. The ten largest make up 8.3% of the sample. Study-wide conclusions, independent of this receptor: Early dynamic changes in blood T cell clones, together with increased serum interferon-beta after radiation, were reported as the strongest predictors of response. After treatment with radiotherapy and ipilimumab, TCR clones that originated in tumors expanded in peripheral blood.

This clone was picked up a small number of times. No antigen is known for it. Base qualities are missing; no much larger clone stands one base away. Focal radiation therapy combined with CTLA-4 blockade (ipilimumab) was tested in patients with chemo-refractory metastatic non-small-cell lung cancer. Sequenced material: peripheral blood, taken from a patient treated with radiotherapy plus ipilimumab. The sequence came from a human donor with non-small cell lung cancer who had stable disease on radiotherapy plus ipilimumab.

The DNA sequence reads TGTGCCAGTAGTATACACAACGTAGGACAGGGGGCGGCGAACACTGAAGCTTTCTTT. Its amino acids are CASSIHNVGQGAANTEAFF. The rearranged chain carries TRBV19 and TRBJ1-1; 11 central bases correspond to TRBD1. The CDR3 sequence holds 19 residues, the cysteine and phenylalanine included. Only the CDR3 DNA stays, 57 bases, in frame from base 1. Trimming removed 2 bases from V and 1 base from J; the gene matches leave 12 bases unexplained. CDR1 and CDR2, per the germline V gene (reference sequence), are LNHDA and SQIVND.